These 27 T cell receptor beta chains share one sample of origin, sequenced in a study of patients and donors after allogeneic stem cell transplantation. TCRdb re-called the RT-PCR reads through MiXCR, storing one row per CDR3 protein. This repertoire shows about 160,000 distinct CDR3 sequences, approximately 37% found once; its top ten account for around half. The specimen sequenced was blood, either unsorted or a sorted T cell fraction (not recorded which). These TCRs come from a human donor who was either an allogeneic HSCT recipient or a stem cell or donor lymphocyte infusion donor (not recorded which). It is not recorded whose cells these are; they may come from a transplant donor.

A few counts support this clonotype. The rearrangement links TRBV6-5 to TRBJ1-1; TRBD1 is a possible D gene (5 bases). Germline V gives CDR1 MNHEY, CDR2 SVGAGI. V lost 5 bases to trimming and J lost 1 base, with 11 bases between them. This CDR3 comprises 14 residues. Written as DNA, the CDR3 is TGTGCCAGCAGTGCGACGGGGGGGAACACTGAAGCTTTCTTT. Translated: CASSATGGNTEAFF.

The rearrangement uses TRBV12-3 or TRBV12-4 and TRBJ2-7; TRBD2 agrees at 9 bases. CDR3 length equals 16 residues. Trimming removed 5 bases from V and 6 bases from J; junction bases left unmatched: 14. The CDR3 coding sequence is TGTGCCAGCAGTCTCAGACTAGCGGATATACAGGGCGAGCAGTACGTC. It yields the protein CASSLRLADIQGEQYV.

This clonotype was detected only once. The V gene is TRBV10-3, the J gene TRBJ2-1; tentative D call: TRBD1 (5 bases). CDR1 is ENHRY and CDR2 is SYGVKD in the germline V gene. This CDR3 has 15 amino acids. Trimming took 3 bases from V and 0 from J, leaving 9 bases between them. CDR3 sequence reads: CAISDRVFSYNEQFF. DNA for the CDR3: TGTGCCATCAGTGACAGGGTATTCTCCTACAATGAGCAGTTCTTC.

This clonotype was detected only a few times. The CDR3 DNA sequence: TGTGCCAGCAGTTTAGCCGGGGCGTTCTCTGGAAACACCATATATTTT. Amino acids: CASSLAGAFSGNTIYF. This chain uses TRBV12-3 or TRBV12-4 with TRBJ1-3; possibly TRBD1 for D (5 bases). V was clipped by 0 bases and J by 0 bases, with 9 bases between them. The CDR3 is 16 residues long.

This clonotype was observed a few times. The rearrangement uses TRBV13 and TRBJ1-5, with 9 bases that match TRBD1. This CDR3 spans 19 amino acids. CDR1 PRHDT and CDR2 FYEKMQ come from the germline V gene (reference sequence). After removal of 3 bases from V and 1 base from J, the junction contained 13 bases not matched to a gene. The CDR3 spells CASSFGRGQGLMSNQPQHF. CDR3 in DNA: TGTGCCAGCAGCTTTGGGCGGGGACAGGGTCTAATGAGCAATCAGCCCCAGCATTTT.

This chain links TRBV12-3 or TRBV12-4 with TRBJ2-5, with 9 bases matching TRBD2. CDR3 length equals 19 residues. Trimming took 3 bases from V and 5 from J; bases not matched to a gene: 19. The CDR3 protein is CASSFAASGDLGVGETQYF. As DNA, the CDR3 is TGTGCCAGCAGTTTCGCGGCTAGCGGGGATCTTGGGGTTGGGGAGACCCAGTACTTC.

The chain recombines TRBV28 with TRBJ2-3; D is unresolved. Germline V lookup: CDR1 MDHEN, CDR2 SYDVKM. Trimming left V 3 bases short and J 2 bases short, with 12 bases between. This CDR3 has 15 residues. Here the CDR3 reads CASSFARLYTDTQYF. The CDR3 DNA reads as TGTGCCAGCAGTTTTGCCAGGCTTTACACAGATACGCAGTATTTT.

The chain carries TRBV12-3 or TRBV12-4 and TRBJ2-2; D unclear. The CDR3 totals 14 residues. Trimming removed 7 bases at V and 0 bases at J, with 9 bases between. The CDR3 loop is CASTILTNTGELFF. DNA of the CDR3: TGTGCCAGCACCATCTTGACGAACACCGGGGAGCTGTTTTTT.

The CDR3 DNA follows: TGTGCCAGCAGCTCCGGGGCGTACCGCGACATTCAGTACTTC. It translates to CASSSGAYRDIQYF. The rearrangement uses TRBV7-2 and TRBJ2-4; D is tentatively TRBD1 or TRBD2 (5 bases each). Germline V lookup: CDR1 SGHTA, CDR2 FQGNSA. The CDR3 is made up of 14 amino acids. Trimming took off 4 bases at V and 8 bases at J, with 15 bases between the two ends.

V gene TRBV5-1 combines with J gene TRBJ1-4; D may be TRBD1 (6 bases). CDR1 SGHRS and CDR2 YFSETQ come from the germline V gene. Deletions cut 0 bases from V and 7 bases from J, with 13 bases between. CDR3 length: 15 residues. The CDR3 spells CASSLVGGRGEKLFF. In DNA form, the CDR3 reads TGCGCCAGCAGCTTGGTTGGGGGGCGCGGTGAAAAACTGTTTTTT.

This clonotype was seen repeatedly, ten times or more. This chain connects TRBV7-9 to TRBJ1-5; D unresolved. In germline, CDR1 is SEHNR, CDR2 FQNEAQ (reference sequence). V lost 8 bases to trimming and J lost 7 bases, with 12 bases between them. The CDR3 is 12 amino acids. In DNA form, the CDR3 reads TGTGCCAGCGGGGAGGAGATGCAGCCCCAGCATTTT. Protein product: CASGEEMQPQHF.

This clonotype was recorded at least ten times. This chain's CDR3 is CASSFAQFGTEAFF. The CDR3 bases are TGTGCCAGCAGCTTTGCGCAATTCGGCACTGAAGCTTTCTTT. This chain uses TRBV11-2 with TRBJ1-1; D unresolved. Trimming took off 3 bases at V and 4 bases at J, with 12 bases between the two ends. CDR1 and CDR2 from the germline V gene are SGHAT and FQNNGV. The CDR3 is 14 residues long.

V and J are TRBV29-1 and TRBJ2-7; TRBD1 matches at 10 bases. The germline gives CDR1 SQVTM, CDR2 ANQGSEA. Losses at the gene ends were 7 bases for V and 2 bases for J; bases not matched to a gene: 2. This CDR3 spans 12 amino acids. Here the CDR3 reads CSAGQGTYEQYF. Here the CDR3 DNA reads TGCAGCGCGGGACAGGGGACCTACGAGCAGTACTTC.

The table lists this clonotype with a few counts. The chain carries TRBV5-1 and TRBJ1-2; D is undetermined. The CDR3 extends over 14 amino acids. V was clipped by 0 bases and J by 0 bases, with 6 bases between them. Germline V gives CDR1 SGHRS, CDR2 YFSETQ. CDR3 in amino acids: CASSLEGANYGYTF. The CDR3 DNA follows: TGCGCCAGCAGCTTGGAGGGAGCTAACTATGGCTACACCTTC.

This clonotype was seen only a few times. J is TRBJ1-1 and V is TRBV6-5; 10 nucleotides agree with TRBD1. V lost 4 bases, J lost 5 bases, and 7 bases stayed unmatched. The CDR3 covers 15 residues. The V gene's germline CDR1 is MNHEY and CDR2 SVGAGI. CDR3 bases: TGTGCCAGCAGTTCTCCCCGGGACAGGGGTACTGAAGCTTTCTTT. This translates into CASSSPRDRGTEAFF.

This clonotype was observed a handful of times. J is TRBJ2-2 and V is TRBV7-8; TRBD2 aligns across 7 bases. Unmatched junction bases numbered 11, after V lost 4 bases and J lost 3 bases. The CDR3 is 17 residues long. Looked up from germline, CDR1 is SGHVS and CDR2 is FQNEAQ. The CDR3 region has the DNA TGTGCCAGCAGCTCACCCGTAAGCGGGGCCTACACCGGGGAGCTGTTTTTT. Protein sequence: CASSSPVSGAYTGELFF.

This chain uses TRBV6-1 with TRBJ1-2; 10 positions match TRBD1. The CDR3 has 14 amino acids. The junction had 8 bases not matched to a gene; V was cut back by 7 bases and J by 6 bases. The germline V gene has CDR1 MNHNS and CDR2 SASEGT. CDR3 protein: CASTRQGAINGYTF. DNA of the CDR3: TGTGCCAGCACCAGACAGGGGGCCATAAATGGCTACACCTTC.

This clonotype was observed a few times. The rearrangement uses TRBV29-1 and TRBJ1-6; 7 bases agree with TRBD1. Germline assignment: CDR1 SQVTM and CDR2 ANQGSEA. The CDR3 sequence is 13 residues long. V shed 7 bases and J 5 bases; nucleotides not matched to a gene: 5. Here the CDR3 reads CSAGDRDNSPLHF. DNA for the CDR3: TGCAGCGCCGGGGACAGAGATAATTCACCCCTCCACTTT.

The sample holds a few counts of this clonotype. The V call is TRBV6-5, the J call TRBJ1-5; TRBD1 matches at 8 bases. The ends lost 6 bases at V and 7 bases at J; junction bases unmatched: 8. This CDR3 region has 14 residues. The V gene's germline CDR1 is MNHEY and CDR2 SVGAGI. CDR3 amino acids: CASRSTGGTQPQHF. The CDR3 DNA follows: TGTGCCAGCAGATCCACAGGGGGTACCCAGCCCCAGCATTTT.

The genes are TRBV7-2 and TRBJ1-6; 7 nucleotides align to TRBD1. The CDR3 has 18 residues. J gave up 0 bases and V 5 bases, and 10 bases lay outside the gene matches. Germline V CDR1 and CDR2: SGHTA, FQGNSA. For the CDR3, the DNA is TGTGCCAGCAGCCTCCGGGACAGCCTTAGCTCCTATAATTCACCCCTCCACTTT. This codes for CASSLRDSLSSYNSPLHF.

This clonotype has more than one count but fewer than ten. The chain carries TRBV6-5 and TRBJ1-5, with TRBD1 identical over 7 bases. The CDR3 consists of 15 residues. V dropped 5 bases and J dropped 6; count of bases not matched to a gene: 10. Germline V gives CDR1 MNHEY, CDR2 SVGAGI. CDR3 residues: CASSPRGGVSQPQHF. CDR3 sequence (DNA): TGTGCCAGCAGTCCCAGGGGGGGAGTTAGTCAGCCCCAGCATTTT.

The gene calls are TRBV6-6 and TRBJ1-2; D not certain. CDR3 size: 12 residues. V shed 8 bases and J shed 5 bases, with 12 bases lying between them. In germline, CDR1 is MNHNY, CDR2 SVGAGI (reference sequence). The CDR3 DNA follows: TGTGCCAGCGGCAGAGTTGCGTATGGCTACACCTTC. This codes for CASGRVAYGYTF.

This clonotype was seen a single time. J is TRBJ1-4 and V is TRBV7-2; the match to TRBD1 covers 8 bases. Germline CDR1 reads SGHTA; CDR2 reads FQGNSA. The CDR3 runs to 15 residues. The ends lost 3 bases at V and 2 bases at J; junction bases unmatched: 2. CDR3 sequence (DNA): TGTGCCAGCAGCTTGACAGGGGCGACTAATGAAAAACTGTTTTTT. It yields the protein CASSLTGATNEKLFF.

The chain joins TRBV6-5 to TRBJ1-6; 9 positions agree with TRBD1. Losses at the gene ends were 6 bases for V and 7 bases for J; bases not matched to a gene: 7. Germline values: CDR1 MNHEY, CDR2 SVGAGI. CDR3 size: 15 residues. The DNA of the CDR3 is TGTGCCAGCAGCCACCGGGACAGGGTCAATTCACCCCTCCACTTT. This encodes CASSHRDRVNSPLHF.

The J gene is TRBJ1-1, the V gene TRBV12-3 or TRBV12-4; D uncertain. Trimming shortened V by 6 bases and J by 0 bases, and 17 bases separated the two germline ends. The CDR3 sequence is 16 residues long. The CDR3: CASRAREIFLNTEAFF. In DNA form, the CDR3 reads TGTGCCAGCAGGGCTAGGGAAATCTTCTTGAACACTGAAGCTTTCTTT.

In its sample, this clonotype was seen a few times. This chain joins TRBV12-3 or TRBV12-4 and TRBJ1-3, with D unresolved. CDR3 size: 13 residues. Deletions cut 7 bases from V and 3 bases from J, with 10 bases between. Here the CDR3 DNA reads TGTGCCAGCAACAAGGGTATTGGAAACACCATATATTTT. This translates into CASNKGIGNTIYF.

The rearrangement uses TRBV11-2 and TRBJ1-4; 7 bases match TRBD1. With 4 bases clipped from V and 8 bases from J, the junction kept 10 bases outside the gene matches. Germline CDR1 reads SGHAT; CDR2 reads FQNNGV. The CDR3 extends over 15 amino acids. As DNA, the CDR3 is TGTGCCAGCAGCTCAGGGACAGCTGGGGGGGAAAAACTGTTTTTT. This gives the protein CASSSGTAGGEKLFF.